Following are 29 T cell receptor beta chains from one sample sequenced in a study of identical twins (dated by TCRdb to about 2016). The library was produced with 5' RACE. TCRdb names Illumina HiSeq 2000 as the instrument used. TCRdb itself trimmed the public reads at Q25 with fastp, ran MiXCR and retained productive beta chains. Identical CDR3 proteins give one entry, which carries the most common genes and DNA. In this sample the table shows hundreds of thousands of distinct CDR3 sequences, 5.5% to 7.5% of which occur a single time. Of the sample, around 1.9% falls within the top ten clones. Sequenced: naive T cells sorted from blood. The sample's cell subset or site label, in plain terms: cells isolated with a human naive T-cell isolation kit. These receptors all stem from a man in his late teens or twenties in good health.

The CDR3 DNA is TGTGCCAGCAGCCACGAGCCCGGGACAGGGAAGCACGAGCAGTACTTC. Translated, it gives CASSHEPGTGKHEQYF. V usage is TRBV7-9 and J usage is TRBJ2-7; 9 bases align to TRBD1. V shed 5 bases, J shed 5 bases, and the junction held 13 bases outside the gene matches. The length of the CDR3 is 16 residues. Germline loops: CDR1 SEHNR, CDR2 FQNEAQ (reference sequence). The full variable domain, in which reference TRBV7-9 and TRBJ2-7 provide the parts outside the CDR3, is DTGVSQNPRHKITKRGQNVTFRCDPISEHNRLYWYRQTLGQGPEFLTYFQNEAQLEKSRLLSDRFSAERPKGSFSTLEIQRTEQGDSAMYLCASSHEPGTGKHEQYFGPGTRLTVT.

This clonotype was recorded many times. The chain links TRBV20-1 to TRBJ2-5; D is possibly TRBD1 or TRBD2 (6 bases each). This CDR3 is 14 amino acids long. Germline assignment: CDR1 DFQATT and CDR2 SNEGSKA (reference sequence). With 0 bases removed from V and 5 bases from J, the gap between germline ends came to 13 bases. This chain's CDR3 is CSARDGGRQETQYF. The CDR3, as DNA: TGCAGTGCTAGAGACGGGGGCCGTCAGGAGACCCAGTACTTC.

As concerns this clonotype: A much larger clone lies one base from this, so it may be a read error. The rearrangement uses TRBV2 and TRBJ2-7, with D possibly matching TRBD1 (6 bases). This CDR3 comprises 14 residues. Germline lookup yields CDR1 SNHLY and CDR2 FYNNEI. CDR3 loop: CASRSQGPSYEQCF. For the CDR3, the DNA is TGTGCCAGCAGGTCCCAGGGGCCCTCCTACGAGCAGTGCTTC.

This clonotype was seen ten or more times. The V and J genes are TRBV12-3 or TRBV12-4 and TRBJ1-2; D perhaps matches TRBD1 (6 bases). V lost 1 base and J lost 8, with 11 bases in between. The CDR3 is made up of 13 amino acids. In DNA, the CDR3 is TGTGCCAGCAGTTTAGTAGGGGGTGGGGGCTACACCTTC. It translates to CASSLVGGGGYTF.

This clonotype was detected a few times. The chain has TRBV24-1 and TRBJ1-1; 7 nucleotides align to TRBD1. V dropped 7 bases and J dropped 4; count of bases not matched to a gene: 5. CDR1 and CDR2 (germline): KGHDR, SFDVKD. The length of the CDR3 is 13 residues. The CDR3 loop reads CATRTGLTTEAFF. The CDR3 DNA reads TGTGCCACCAGGACAGGGCTTACCACTGAAGCTTTCTTT.

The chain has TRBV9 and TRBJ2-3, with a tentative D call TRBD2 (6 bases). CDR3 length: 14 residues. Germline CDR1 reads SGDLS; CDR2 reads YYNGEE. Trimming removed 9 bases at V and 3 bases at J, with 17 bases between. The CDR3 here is CATHPPGATDTQYF. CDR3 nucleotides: TGTGCCACCCACCCACCGGGAGCGACAGATACGCAGTATTTT.

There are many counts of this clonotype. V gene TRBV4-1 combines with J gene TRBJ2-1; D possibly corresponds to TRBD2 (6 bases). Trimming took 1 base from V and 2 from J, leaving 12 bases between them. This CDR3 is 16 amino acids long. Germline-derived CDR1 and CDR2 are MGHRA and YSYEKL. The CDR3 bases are TGCGCCAGCAGCCAAGGGTCTAGCGTACCCTACAATGAGCAGTTCTTC. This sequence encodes CASSQGSSVPYNEQFF.

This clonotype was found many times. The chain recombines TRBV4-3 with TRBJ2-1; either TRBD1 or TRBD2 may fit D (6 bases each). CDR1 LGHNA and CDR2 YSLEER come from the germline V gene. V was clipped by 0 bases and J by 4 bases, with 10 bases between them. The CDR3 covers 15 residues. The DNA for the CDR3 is TGCGCCAGCAGCCAAGAAGTAGGGGGGTACAATGAGCAGTTCTTC. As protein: CASSQEVGGYNEQFF.

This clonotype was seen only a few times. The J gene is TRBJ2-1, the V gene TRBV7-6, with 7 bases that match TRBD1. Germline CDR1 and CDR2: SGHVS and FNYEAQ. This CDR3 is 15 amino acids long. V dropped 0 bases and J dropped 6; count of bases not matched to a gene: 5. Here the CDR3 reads CASSLAGGDSNEQFF. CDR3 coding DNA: TGTGCCAGCAGCTTAGCAGGGGGCGACTCCAATGAGCAGTTCTTC.

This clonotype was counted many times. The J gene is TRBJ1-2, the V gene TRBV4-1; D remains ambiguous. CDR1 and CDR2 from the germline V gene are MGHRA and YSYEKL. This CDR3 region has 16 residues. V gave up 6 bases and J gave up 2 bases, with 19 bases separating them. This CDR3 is CASSPGRAGRNYGYTF. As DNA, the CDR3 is TGCGCCAGCAGTCCCGGTCGGGCAGGCCGGAACTATGGCTACACCTTC.

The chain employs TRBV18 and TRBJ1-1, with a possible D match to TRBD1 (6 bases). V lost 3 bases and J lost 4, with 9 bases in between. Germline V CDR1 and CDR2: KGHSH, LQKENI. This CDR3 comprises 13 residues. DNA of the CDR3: TGTGCCAGCTCACCTCAGGGGTCCACTGAAGCTTTCTTT. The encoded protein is CASSPQGSTEAFF.

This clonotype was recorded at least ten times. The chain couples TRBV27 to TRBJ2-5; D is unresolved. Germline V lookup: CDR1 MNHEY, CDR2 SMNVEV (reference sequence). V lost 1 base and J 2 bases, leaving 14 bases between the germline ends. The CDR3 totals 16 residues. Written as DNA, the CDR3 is TGTGCCAGCAGTTTATTAAGGACGGATCGTCAAGAGACCCAGTACTTC. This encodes CASSLLRTDRQETQYF.

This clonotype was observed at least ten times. CDR3 residues: CASSLGEHEKLFF. The CDR3 DNA sequence: TGTGCCAGCAGCCTGGGGGAACATGAAAAACTGTTTTTT. The J gene is TRBJ1-4, the V gene TRBV7-9; possible D gene TRBD1, 5 bases. V was trimmed by 5 bases and J by 6 bases, leaving 10 bases between them. Per germline, CDR1 SEHNR and CDR2 FQNEAQ (reference sequence). The CDR3 spans 13 residues.

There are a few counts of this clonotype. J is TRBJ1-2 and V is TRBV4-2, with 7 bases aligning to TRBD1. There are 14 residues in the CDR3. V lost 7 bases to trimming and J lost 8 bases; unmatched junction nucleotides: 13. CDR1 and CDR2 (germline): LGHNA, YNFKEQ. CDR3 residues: CASKGGRQGEGYTF. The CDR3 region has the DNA TGTGCCAGCAAGGGGGGACGACAGGGAGAGGGCTACACCTTC.

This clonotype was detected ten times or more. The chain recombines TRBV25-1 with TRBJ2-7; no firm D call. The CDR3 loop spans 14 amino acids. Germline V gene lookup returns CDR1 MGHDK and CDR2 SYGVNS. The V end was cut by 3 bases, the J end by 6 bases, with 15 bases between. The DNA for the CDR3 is TGTGCCAGCAGTGACGGCGGTAGACACTCCGAGCAGTACTTC. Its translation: CASSDGGRHSEQYF.

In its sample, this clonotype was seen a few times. The CDR3 loop reads CSARGSHRGAYEQYF. For the CDR3, the DNA is TGCAGTGCTAGAGGTTCCCACCGGGGTGCCTACGAGCAGTACTTC. This chain uses TRBV20-1 with TRBJ2-7, with a weak D call TRBD2 (5 bases). V was pared by 1 base and J by 2 bases, with 15 bases between. There are 15 residues in the CDR3. Looked up from germline, CDR1 is DFQATT and CDR2 is SNEGSKA (reference sequence).

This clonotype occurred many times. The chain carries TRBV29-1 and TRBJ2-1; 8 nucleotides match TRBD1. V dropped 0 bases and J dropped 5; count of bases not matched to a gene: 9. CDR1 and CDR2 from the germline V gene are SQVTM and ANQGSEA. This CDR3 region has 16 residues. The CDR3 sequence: CSVEDLPGQEHNEQFF. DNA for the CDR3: TGCAGCGTTGAAGATCTACCGGGACAGGAACACAATGAGCAGTTCTTC.

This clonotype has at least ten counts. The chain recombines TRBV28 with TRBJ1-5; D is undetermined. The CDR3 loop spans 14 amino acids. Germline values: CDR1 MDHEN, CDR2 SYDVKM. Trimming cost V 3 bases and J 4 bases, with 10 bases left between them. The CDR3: CASSLQGRNQPQHF. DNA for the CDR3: TGTGCCAGCAGTTTGCAAGGGAGGAATCAGCCCCAGCATTTT. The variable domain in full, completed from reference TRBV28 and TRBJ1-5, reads DVKVTQSSRYLVKRTGEKVFLECVQDMDHENMFWYRQDPGLGLRLIYFSYDVKMKEKGDIPEGYSVSREKKERFSLILESASTNQTSMYLCASSLQGRNQPQHFGDGTRLSIL.

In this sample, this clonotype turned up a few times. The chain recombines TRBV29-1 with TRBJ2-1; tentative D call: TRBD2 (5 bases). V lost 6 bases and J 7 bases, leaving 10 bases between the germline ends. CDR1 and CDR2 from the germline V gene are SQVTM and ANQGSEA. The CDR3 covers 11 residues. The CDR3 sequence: CSVWWENEQFF. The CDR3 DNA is TGCAGCGTCTGGTGGGAGAATGAGCAGTTCTTC.

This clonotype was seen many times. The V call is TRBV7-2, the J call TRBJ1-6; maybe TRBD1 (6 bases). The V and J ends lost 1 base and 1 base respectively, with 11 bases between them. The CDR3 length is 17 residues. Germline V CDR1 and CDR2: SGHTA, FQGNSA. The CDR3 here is CASSLGGLGSYNSPLHF. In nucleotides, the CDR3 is TGTGCCAGCAGCTTAGGGGGGCTCGGGTCCTATAATTCACCCCTCCACTTT.

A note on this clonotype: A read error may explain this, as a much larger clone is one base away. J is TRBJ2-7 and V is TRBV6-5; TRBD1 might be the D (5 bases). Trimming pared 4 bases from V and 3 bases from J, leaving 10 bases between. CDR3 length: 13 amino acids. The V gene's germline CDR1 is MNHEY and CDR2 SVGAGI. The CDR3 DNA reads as TGTGCCAGCAGTTGCTCACAGGACTACGAGCAGTACTTC. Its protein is CASSCSQDYEQYF.

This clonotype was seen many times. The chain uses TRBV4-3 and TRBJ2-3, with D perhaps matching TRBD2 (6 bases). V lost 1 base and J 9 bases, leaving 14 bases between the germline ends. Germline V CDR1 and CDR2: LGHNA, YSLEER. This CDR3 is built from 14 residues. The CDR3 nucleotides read TGCGCCAGCAGCCAAGGCCTCGGCCGGGGGACGCAGTATTTT. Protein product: CASSQGLGRGTQYF.

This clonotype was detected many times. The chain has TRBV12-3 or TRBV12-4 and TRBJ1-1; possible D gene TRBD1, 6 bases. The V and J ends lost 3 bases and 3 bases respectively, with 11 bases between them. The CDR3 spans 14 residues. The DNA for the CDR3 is TGTGCCAGCAGTTTTCAGGGGACGGACACTGAAGCTTTCTTT. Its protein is CASSFQGTDTEAFF.

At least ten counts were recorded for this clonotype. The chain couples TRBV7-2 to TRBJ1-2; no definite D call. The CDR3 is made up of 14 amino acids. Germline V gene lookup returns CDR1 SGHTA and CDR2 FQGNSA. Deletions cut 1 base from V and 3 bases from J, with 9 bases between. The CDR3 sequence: CASSLEAGDYGYTF. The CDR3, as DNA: TGTGCCAGCAGCTTAGAAGCAGGTGACTATGGCTACACCTTC. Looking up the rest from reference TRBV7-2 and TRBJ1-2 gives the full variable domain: GAGVSQSPSNKVTEKGKDVELRCDPISGHTALYWYRQSLGQGLEFLIYFQGNSAPDKSGLPSDRFSAERTGGSVSTLTIQRTQQEDSAVYLCASSLEAGDYGYTFGSGTRLTVV.

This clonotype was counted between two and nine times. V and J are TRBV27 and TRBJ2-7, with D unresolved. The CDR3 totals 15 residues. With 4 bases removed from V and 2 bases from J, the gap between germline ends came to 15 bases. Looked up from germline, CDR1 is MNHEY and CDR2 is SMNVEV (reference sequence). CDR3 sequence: CASSYFDGRTYEQYF. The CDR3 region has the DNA TGTGCCAGCAGTTACTTCGACGGTCGGACCTACGAGCAGTACTTC.

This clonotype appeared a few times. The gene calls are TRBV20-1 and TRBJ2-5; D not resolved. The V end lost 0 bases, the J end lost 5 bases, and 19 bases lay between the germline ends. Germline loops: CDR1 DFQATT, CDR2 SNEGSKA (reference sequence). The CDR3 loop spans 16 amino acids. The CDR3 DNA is TGCAGTGCTAGAGATCTCGTGGCCGCCTCTATGGAGACCCAGTACTTC. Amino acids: CSARDLVAASMETQYF.

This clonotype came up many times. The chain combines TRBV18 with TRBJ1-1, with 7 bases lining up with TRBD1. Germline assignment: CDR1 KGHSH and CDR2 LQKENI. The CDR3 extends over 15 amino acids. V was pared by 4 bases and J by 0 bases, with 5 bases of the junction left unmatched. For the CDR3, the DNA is TGTGCCAGCTCACAGCGGACAGGCATGAACACTGAAGCTTTCTTT. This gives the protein CASSQRTGMNTEAFF.

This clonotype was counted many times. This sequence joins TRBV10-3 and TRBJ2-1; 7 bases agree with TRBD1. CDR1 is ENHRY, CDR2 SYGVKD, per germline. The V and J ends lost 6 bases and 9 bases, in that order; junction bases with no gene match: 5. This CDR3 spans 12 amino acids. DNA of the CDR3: TGTGCCATCAGGCAGGGGGATACTGAGCAGTTCTTC. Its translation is CAIRQGDTEQFF.

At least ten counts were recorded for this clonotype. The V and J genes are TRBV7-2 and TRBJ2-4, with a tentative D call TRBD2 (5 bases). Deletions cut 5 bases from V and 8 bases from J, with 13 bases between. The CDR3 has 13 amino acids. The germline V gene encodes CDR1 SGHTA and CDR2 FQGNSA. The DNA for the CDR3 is TGTGCCAGCAGCACTAGTAGCTGGGACATTCAGTACTTC. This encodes CASSTSSWDIQYF.